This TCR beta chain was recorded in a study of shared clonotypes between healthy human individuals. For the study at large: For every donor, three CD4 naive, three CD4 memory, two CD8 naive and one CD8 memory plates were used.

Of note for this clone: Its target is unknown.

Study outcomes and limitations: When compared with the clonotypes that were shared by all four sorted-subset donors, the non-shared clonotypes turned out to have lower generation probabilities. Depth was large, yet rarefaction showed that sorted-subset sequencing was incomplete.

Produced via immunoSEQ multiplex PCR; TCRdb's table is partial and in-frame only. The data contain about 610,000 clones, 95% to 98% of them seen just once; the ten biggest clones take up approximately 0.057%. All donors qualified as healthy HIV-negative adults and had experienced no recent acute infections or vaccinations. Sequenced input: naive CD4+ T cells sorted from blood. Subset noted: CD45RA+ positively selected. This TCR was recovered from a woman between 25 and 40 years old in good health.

CDR3 nucleotides: TGTGCCAGCAGCTTAGCGGGAGGACACTCCTACAATGAGCAGTTCTTC. Protein: CASSLAGGHSYNEQFF. The rearrangement uses TRBV7-6 and TRBJ2-1; possibly TRBD2 for D (6 bases). The CDR3 length is 16 residues. From germline, CDR1 is SGHVS and CDR2 FNYEAQ. V was trimmed by 0 bases and J by 0 bases, leaving 9 bases between them.